This T cell receptor (beta chain) emerged from a study of CD8+CD57+ T cells in acquired aplastic anemia. Study as a whole: When averaged, DNA from sorted CD4+ and CD8+ cells came to about 3 ug. The study obtained about 10 million reads on average for CD4+ cells from healthy donors. Study-level points and caveats: Between patients and controls, around 27 CD8+ CDR3 sequences were found in common.

TCR beta VDJ combinations and CDR3 sequences were profiled from genomic DNA. In TCRdb, the reads were re-called with MiXCR into one record per CDR3 protein. The sample has 400,000 to 500,000 distinct CDR3 sequences, 60% to 80% seen once; the top ten hold under 4.5%. About this clonotype: The target antigen is unknown. The DNA is omitted, as the CDR3 cannot be located on it reliably, and the CDR3 follows TCRdb's listing.

Germline CDR1 reads SGHVS; CDR2 reads FNYEAQ. The CDR3 contains 15 residues when both ends are counted. The specimen was sorted CD4+, CD8+, or CD8+CD57+ T cells (not recorded which) from PBMCs. This chain joins TRBV7-6 and TRBJ1-2. This sequence originates from a human donor in good health, serving as a control. CDR3 residues: CASSSTYEQYFGPTF.